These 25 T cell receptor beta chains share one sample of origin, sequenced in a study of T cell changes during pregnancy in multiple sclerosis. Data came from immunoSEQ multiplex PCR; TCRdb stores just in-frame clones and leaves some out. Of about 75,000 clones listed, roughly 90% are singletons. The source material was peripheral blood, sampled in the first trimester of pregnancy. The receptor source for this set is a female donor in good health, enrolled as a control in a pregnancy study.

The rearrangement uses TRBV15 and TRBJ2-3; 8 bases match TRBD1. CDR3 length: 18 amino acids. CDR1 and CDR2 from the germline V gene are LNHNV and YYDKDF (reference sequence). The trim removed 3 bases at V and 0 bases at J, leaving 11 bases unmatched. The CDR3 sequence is CATSSTRRQGTSTDTQYF. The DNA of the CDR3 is TGTGCCACCAGCAGCACCCGCCGACAGGGGACTAGCACAGATACGCAGTATTTT.

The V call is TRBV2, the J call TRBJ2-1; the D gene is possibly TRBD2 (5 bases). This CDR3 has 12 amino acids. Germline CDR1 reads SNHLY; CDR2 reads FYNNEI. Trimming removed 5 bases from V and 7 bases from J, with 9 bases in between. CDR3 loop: CASSPRANEQFF. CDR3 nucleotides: TGTGCCAGCAGTCCGCGGGCAAATGAGCAGTTCTTC.

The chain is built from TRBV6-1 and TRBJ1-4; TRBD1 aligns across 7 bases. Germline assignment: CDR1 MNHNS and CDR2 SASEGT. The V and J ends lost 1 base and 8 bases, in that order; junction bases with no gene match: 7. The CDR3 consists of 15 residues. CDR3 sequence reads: CASSEEGRGYEKLFF. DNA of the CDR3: TGTGCCAGCAGTGAAGAGGGCAGGGGGTACGAAAAACTGTTTTTT.

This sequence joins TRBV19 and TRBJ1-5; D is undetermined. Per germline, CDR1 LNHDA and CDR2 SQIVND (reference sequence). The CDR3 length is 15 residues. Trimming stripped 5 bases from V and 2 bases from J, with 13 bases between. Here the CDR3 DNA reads TGTGCCAGTAGTTTCTATACAGCGGGCAATCAGCCCCAGCATTTT. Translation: CASSFYTAGNQPQHF. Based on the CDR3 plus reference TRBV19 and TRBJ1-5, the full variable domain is DGGITQSPKYLFRKEGQNVTLSCEQNLNHDAMYWYRQDPGQGLRLIYYSQIVNDFQKGDIAEGYSVSREKKESFPLTVTSAQKNPTAFYLCASSFYTAGNQPQHFGDGTRLSIL.

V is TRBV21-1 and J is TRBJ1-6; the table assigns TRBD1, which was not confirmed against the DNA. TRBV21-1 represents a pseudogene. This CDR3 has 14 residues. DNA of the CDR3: TGTGCCAGCAGCCAGACAAGCTTGAATTCACCCCTCCACTTT. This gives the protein CASSQTSLNSPLHF.

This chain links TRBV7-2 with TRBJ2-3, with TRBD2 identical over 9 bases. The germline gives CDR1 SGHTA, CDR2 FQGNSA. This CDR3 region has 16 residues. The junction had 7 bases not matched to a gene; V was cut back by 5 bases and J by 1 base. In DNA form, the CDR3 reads TGTGCCAGCAGCCCCGGCGGGGGGGCCGGCACAGATACGCAGTATTTT. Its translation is CASSPGGGAGTDTQYF.

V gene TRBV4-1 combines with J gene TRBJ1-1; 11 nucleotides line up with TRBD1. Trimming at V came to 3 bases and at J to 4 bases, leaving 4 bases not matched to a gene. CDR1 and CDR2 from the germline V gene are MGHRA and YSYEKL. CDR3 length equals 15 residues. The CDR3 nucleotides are TGCGCCAGCAGCCACACCGGGACAGGGGGCACTGAAGCTTTCTTT. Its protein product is CASSHTGTGGTEAFF.

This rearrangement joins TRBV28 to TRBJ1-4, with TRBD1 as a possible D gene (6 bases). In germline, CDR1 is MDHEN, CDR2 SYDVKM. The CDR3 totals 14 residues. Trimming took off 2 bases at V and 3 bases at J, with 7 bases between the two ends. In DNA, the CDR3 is TGTGCCAGCAGTTTAGGGGGCCCTAATGAAAAACTGTTTTTT. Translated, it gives CASSLGGPNEKLFF.

The CDR3 sequence is CASSSDNSYNSPLHF. CDR3 coding DNA: TGTGCCAGCAGTTCAGATAACTCCTATAATTCACCCCTCCACTTT. The chain has TRBV2 and TRBJ1-6; D uncertain. V was clipped by 5 bases and J by 0 bases, with 8 bases between them. The CDR3 contains 15 residues. CDR1 is SNHLY, CDR2 FYNNEI, per germline.

The CDR3 DNA is TGTGCCAGCAGCGTAGACGGAGGAGCCTCCTACGAGCAGTACTTC. This codes for CASSVDGGASYEQYF. The rearrangement links TRBV9 to TRBJ2-7; D perhaps matches TRBD2 (5 bases). Trimming cost V 0 bases and J 0 bases, with 10 bases left between them. There are 15 residues in the CDR3. Germline V CDR1 and CDR2: SGDLS, YYNGEE.

The CDR3 loop is CASSLLAVGASGKLFF. CDR3 DNA sequence: TGCGCCAGCAGCTTGCTCGCGGTAGGGGCCTCGGGAAAACTGTTTTTT. V usage is TRBV5-1 and J usage is TRBJ1-4; D is possibly TRBD1 (5 bases). V dropped 1 base and J dropped 10 bases, with 20 bases sitting between them. The CDR3 has 16 amino acids. The germline CDR1 and CDR2 sequences are SGHRS and YFSETQ.

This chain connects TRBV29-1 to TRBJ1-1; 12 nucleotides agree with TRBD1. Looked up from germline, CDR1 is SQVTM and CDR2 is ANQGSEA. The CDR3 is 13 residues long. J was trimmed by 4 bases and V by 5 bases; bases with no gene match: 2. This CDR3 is CSVRGQGATEAFF. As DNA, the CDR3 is TGCAGCGTTCGGGGACAGGGGGCCACTGAAGCTTTCTTT.

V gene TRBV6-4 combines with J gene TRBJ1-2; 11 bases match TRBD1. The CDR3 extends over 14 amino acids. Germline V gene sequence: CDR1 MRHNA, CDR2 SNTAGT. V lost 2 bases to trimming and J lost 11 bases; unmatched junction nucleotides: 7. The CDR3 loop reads CASSDGDRGFGYTF. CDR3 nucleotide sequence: TGTGCCAGCAGTGACGGGGACAGGGGGTTTGGATACACCTTC.

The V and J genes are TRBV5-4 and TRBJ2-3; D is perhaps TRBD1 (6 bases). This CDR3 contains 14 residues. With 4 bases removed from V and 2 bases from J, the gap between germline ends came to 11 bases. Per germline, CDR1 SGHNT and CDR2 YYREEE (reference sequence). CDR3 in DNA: TGTGCCAGCAGCGGACAGTTTCCCACAGATACGCAGTATTTT. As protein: CASSGQFPTDTQYF.

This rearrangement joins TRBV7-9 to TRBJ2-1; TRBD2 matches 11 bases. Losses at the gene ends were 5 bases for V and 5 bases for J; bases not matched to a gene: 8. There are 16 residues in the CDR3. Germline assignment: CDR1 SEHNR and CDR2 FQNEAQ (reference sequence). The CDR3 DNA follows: TGTGCCAGCAGCCCAACACTAGCGGGGGCGCACAATGAGCAGTTCTTC. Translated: CASSPTLAGAHNEQFF.

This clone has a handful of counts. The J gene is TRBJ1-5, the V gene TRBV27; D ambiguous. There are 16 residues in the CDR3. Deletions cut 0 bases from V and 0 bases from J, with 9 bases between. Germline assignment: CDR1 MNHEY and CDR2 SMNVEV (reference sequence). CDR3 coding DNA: TGTGCCAGCAGTTTATCCCCCAGTTATAGCAATCAGCCCCAGCATTTT. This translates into CASSLSPSYSNQPQHF.

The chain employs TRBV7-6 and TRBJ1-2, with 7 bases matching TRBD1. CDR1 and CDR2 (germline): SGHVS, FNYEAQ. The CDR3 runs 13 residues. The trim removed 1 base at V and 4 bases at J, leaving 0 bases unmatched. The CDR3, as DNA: TGTGCCAGCAGCTTAGACAGGGGCTATGGCTACACCTTC. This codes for CASSLDRGYGYTF.

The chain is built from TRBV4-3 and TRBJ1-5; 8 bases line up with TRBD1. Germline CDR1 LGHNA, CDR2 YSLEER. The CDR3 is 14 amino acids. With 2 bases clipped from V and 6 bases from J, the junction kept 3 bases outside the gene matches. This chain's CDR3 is CASSQHRGGQPQHF. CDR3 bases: TGCGCCAGCAGCCAACACAGGGGGGGTCAGCCCCAGCATTTT.

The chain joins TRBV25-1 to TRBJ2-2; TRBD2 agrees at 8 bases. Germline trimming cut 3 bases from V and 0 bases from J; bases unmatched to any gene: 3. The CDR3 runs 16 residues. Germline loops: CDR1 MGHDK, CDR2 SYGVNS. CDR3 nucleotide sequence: TGTGCCAGCAGTGACAGGGGACTAGCGAACACCGGGGAGCTGTTTTTT. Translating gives CASSDRGLANTGELFF.

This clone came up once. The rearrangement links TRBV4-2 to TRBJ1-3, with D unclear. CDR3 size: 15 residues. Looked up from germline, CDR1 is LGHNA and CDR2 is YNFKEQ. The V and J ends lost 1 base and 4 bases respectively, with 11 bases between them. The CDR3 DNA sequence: TGTGCCAGCAGCCAAGTTCCGGGAGCCGGAAACACCATATATTTT. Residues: CASSQVPGAGNTIYF.

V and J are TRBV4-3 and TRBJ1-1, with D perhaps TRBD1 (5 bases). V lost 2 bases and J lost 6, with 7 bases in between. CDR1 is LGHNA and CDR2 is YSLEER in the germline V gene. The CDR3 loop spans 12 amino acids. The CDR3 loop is CASSQSGAEAFF. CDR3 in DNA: TGCGCCAGCAGCCAATCGGGGGCTGAAGCTTTCTTT.

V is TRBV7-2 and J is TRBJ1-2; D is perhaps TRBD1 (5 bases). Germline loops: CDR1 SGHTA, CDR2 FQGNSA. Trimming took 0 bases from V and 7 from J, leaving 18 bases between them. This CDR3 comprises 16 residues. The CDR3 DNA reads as TGTGCCAGCAGCTTAGCCCCCAGCGGGGGGACGCGTGGCTACACCTTC. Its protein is CASSLAPSGGTRGYTF.

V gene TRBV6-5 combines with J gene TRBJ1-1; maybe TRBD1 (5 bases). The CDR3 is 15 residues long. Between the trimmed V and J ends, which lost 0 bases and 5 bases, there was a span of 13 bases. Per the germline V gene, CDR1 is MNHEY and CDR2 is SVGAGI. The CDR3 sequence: CASSYSSGGGTEAFF. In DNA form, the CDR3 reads TGTGCCAGCAGTTACTCGAGCGGGGGGGGGACTGAAGCTTTCTTT.

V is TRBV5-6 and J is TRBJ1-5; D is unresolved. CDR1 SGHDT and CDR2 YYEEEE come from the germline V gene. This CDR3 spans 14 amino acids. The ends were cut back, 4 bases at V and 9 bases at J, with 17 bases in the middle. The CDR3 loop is CASSDRPGDRPQHF. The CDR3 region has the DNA TGTGCCAGCAGCGACCGGCCCGGAGACCGGCCCCAGCATTTT.

DNA for the CDR3: TGTGCCAGCAGCCCCTTGAGCGGGGGTATCTATGGCTACACCTTC. It translates to CASSPLSGGIYGYTF. V usage is TRBV7-8 and J usage is TRBJ1-2, with TRBD1 as a possible D gene (5 bases). This CDR3 contains 15 residues. V shed 5 bases and J shed 4 bases, with 17 bases lying between them. CDR1 and CDR2 (germline): SGHVS, FQNEAQ.